A single sample gave rise to the 14 T cell receptor beta chains below, sequenced in a study of human CD8 memory T cell subsets. UMI-labeled 5' RACE was the method by which TCR beta libraries were made. TCRdb reprocessed the 5' RACE reads; each CDR3 protein has one entry and no DNA is given. This specimen shows about 4,200 distinct CDR3 sequences; the ten leading clones hold roughly 29%. The sample taken for sequencing was CD8+ effector memory T cells (TEM) sorted from PBMCs. This sample's subset: effector memory CD8 T cells, CCR7- CD45RO+ CD95+. All receptors come from a human donor in good health.

This clonotype is labeled medium-sized based on frequency. CDR3 residues: CAWSVQEREYYNEQFF. The V gene is TRBV30, the J gene TRBJ2-1; TCRdb proposes TRBD2, but this gene call is untestable without DNA. The CDR3 is made up of 16 amino acids. Germline CDR1 and CDR2: GTSNPN and SVGIG (reference sequence). Filled out from reference TRBV30 and TRBJ2-1, the complete variable domain reads SQTIHQWPATLVQPVGSPLSLECTVEGTSNPNLYWYRQAAGRGLQLLFYSVGIGQISSEVPQNLSASRPQDRQFILSSKKLLLSDSGFYLCAWSVQEREYYNEQFFGPGTRLTVL.

V and J are TRBV4-3 and TRBJ1-4; TCRdb lists TRBD1, though no DNA is available to test this call. The germline gives CDR1 LGHNA, CDR2 YSLEER. The CDR3 has 16 residues. CDR3 in amino acids: CASSQGDGTGDEKLFF.

By frequency, this clonotype is medium-sized. The rearrangement links TRBV5-8 to TRBJ2-7; TCRdb gives TRBD2 as the D gene, but with no DNA this cannot be confirmed. Germline CDR1 and CDR2: SGHTS and YDEGEE. The CDR3 spans 14 residues. The CDR3 protein is CASSPGLALYEQYF.

The J gene is TRBJ2-7, the V gene TRBV5-4; TCRdb calls TRBD2, which cannot be checked without DNA. CDR1 is SGHNT and CDR2 is YYREEE in the germline V gene (reference sequence). This CDR3 contains 13 residues. The CDR3 sequence is CASSWGPGGEQYF.

This clonotype is called medium-sized based on its frequency. The chain combines TRBV28 with TRBJ2-7. Looked up from germline, CDR1 is MDHEN and CDR2 is SYDVKM. This CDR3 region has 13 residues. CDR3 amino acids: CASSLREVYEQYF.

The chain couples TRBV23-1 to TRBJ2-7; TCRdb names TRBD1, which stays unverified in the absence of DNA. Being an ORF, TRBV23-1 has a function that is uncertain. This CDR3 comprises 13 residues. CDR3 amino acids: CASSQSSRHEQYF.

This chain uses TRBV10-2 with TRBJ2-3. Per the germline V gene, CDR1 is WSHSY and CDR2 is SAAADI. This CDR3 is 13 amino acids long. The CDR3: CASSESTTDTQYF.

The chain couples TRBV10-2 to TRBJ1-5. This CDR3 is built from 12 residues. In germline, CDR1 is WSHSY, CDR2 SAAADI. The CDR3 protein is CASSDLGQPQHF.

V gene TRBV10-1 combines with J gene TRBJ1-1. This CDR3 region has 11 residues. Looked up from germline, CDR1 is WNHNN and CDR2 is SYGVQD (reference sequence). This chain's CDR3 is CASSDLKEAFF.

Judged by frequency, this clonotype is medium-sized. The chain has TRBV29-1 and TRBJ2-2; TCRdb names TRBD1, which stays unverified in the absence of DNA. The CDR3 is 14 amino acids. CDR1 SQVTM and CDR2 ANQGSEA come from the germline V gene. The CDR3: CSGTGTGDHGELFF.

The chain combines TRBV6-4 with TRBJ2-3; with no DNA, the TCRdb D assignment of TRBD2 cannot be verified. CDR3 length: 16 residues. Germline CDR1 is MRHNA and CDR2 is SNTAGT. The CDR3 is CASSDTRTFSTDTQYF.

The genes are TRBV4-1 and TRBJ2-1; TCRdb names TRBD2, which stays unverified in the absence of DNA. Germline values: CDR1 MGHRA, CDR2 YSYEKL. The CDR3 covers 17 residues. This CDR3 reads CASSQGPSGRADNEQFF.

The CDR3 reads CASSTGLETYEQYF. The chain is built from TRBV28 and TRBJ2-7; TCRdb names TRBD2, which stays unverified in the absence of DNA. The CDR3 sequence is 14 residues long. CDR1 is MDHEN and CDR2 is SYDVKM in the germline V gene.

The rearrangement joins TRBV20-1 to TRBJ2-5; the D call of TRBD1 rests on TCRdb alone, since no DNA is present to check it. CDR1 and CDR2 (germline): DFQATT, SNEGSKA (reference sequence). This CDR3 contains 15 residues. CDR3 in amino acids: CSARAGTGGWETQYF.